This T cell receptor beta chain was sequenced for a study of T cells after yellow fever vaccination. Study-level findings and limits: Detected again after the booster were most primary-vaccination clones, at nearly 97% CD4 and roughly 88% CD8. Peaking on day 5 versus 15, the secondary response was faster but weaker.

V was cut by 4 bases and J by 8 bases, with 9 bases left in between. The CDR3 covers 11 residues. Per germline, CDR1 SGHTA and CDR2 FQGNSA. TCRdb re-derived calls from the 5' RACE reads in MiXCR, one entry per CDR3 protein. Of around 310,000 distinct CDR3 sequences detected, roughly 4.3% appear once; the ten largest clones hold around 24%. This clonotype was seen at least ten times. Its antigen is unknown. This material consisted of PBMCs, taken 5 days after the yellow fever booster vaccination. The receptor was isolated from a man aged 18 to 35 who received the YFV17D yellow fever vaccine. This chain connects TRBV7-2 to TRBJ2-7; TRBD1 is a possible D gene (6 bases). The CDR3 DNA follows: TGTGCCAGCAGCTCCGGACAGAAGCAGTACTTC. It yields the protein CASSSGQKQYF.